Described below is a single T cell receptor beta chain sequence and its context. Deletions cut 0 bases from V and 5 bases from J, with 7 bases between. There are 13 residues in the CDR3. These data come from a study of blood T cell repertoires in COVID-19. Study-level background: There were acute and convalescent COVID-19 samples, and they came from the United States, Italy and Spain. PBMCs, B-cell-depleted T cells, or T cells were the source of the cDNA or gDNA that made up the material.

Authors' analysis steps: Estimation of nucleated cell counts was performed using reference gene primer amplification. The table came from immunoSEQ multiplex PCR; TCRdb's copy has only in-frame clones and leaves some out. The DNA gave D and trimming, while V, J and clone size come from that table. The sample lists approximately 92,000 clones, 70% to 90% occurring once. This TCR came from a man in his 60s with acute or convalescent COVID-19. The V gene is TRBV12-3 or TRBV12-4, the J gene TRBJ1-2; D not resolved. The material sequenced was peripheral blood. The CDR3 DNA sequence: TGTGCCAGCAGTTTAGCGACGGGGTATGGCTACACCTTC. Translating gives CASSLATGYGYTF.